This T cell receptor (beta chain) is drawn from a study of CD8 T cells in Susac syndrome. Reverse transcription of 0.5 to 1 ug RNA was carried out with random hexamers. Amplification of TCR beta CDR3 spanned 54 Vbeta and 13 Jbeta via immunoSEQ multiplex PCR. Via MiXCR, TCRdb re-called the immunoSEQ multiplex PCR reads, giving one row per CDR3 protein. The sample comprises around 200,000 distinct CDR3 sequences, roughly 94% of which are singletons, and around 0.16% rests with the top ten. Of note for this clonotype: Its antigen is as yet unknown.

Whole-study results and caveats: The authors found 15 to 20 Susac-specific public clones in total CD8+ repertoires and five or six in CD8+ TEMRA repertoires. In TEMRA cells and active patients, CD8+ clonal expansion in Susac reached its peak. As the study acknowledged, the number of individuals in its TCR sequencing and HLA analysis was relatively small.

Sequenced input: CD8+ T cells from PBMCs. This receptor was identified in a human donor with Susac syndrome.

The CDR3, as DNA: TGCAGTGCTAGAATCGACAGGGAAATATGGAATTCACCCCTCCACTTT. Amino acids: CSARIDREIWNSPLHF. The rearrangement uses TRBV20-1 and TRBJ1-6; 7 bases map to TRBD1. With 2 bases clipped from V and 7 bases from J, the junction kept 11 bases outside the gene matches. The CDR3 length is 16 residues. Germline V CDR1 and CDR2: DFQATT, SNEGSKA (reference sequence).